This T cell receptor (beta chain) was sequenced during a study of technical replicates of blood from several donors. Repertoires were generated with immunoSEQ multiplex PCR, while TCRdb's copy carries only in-frame clones and drops some. Among 91,000 or so clones, about 95% were seen once, and the ten largest hold approximately 0.25%. V was cut by 4 bases and J by 5 bases, with 17 bases left in between. Germline V gives CDR1 SEHNR, CDR2 FQNEAQ (reference sequence). The CDR3 spans 16 residues. Input material: T cells isolated from PBMCs. The receptor's source is a human donor in good health. The rearrangement joins TRBV7-9 to TRBJ2-2; perhaps TRBD1 as D (6 bases). The CDR3 region has the DNA TGTGCCAGCAGCTCTCCCACAGGGCCAGAAACCGGGGAGCTGTTTTTT. Amino acid sequence: CASSSPTGPETGELFF.